The present T cell receptor beta chain was sequenced within a study of blood T cell repertoires in COVID-19. About the research overall: COVID-19 samples, acute and convalescent, were from the United States, Italy and Spain.

This CDR3 region has 15 residues. Clones were sequenced by immunoSEQ multiplex PCR, and TCRdb holds only the in-frame ones, with some missing. The table records about 230,000 clones, approximately 80% of them present only once. This chain connects TRBV21-1 to TRBJ2-7; TRBD2 reflects the table's D call only, with no check against the DNA. TRBV21-1 is assigned pseudogene status. The sequence came from a woman aged 45-65 years with acute or convalescent COVID-19. Sequencing was carried out using peripheral blood. The CDR3 loop reads CASSKGSGHSYEQYF. DNA for the CDR3: TGTGCCAGCAGCAAAGGGAGCGGCCATTCCTACGAGCAGTACTTC.